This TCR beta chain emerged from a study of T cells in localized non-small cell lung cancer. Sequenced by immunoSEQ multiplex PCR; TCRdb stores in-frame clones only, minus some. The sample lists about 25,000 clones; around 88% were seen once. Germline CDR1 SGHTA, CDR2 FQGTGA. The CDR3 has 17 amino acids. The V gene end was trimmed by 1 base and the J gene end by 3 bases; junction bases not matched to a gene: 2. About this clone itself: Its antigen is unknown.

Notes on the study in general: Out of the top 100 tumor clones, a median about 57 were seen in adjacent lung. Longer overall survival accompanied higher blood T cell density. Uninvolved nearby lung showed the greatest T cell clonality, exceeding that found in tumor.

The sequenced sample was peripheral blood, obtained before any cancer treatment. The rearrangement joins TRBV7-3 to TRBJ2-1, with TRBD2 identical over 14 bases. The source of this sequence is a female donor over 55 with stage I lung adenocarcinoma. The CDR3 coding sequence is TGTGCCAGCAGCTTAAAAGGGACTAGCGGGGGCTACAATGAGCAGTTCTTC. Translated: CASSLKGTSGGYNEQFF.